This is a list of T cell receptor beta chains from one sample in a study of blood T cell repertoires in COVID-19. TCRdb's copy holds only in-frame clones and misses some; the assay was immunoSEQ multiplex PCR. The profile covers 90,000 to 120,000 clones, with about 90% appearing a single time and roughly 2.3% taken by the ten largest. Sequencing input: peripheral blood. The origin of the receptors is a human donor in a cohort sampled during active COVID-19. The CDR3 runs from the conserved cysteine through the conserved F or W. The order of the fields is D gene, V gene, clone size, J gene, CDR3 protein, CDR3 DNA. D genes are given only for firm matches. Clone size is given for some rows only: seen once, a few or many times, or a class if the clone is expanded.

TRBD1	TRBV6-5	-	TRBJ1-5	CASRDTGVVHF	TGTGCCAGCAGAGACACAGGGGTCGTTCATTTT
TRBD2	TRBV28	-	TRBJ2-5	CASSPLAGTREETQYF	TGTGCCAGCAGCCCTCTAGCGGGGACGAGGGAAGAGACCCAGTACTTC
-	TRBV5-1	-	TRBJ2-7	CASSLSGDEQYF	TGCGCCAGCAGCTTGAGCGGAGACGAGCAGTACTTC
-	TRBV7-2	-	TRBJ1-6	CASSPGISALSSYNSPLHF	TGTGCCAGCAGCCCTGGAATATCAGCGCTGAGCTCCTATAATTCACCCCTCCACTTT
-	TRBV20-1	-	TRBJ1-1	CSASWSRNTEAFF	TGCAGTGCTAGTTGGTCCAGGAACACTGAAGCTTTCTTT
TRBD1	TRBV6-1	-	TRBJ2-7	CASSEQGADYEQYF	TGTGCCAGCAGTGAACAGGGGGCGGACTACGAGCAGTACTTC
-	TRBV19	-	TRBJ1-2	CASSMDQGWYGYTF	TGTGCCAGTAGTATGGACCAGGGATGGTATGGCTACACCTTC
-	TRBV12-3/TRBV12-4	-	TRBJ1-2	CASTRQATGGYTF	TGTGCCAGCACTAGACAGGCGACCGGGGGCTACACCTTC
TRBD2	TRBV27	-	TRBJ2-7	CASRAREGTYEQYF	TGTGCCAGCAGAGCCCGGGAGGGCACCTACGAGCAGTACTTC
TRBD1	TRBV29-1	-	TRBJ1-2	CSAGDSPNYGYTF	TGCAGCGCCGGGGACAGCCCAAACTATGGCTACACCTTC
-	TRBV2	-	TRBJ2-5	CASRDYQETQYF	TGTGCCAGCAGGGACTACCAAGAGACCCAGTACTTC
-	TRBV3-1/TRBV3-2	-	TRBJ1-2	CASSPLGAPYGYTF	TGTGCCAGCAGCCCGCTGGGGGCCCCATATGGCTACACCTTC
-	TRBV5-1	-	TRBJ2-7	CASSFPGLKEDEQYF	TGCGCCAGCAGCTTCCCGGGACTCAAAGAGGACGAGCAGTACTTC
-	TRBV5-4	few	TRBJ2-6	CASSGRRLAGANVLTF	TGTGCCAGCAGCGGACGAAGACTAGCTGGGGCCAACGTCCTGACTTTC
TRBD1	TRBV27	-	TRBJ1-4	CASRSGQGFEKLFF	TGTGCCAGCAGGTCGGGACAGGGATTTGAAAAACTGTTTTTT
TRBD1	TRBV19	-	TRBJ1-5	CASSAGGNQPQHF	TGTGCCAGTAGCGCAGGGGGGAATCAGCCCCAGCATTTT
TRBD1	TRBV4-1	-	TRBJ1-3	CASSHVPGQGAVGNTIYF	TGCGCCAGCAGCCACGTCCCGGGACAGGGGGCGGTCGGAAACACCATATATTTT
-	TRBV4-1	-	TRBJ2-6	CASSQEGAPGANVLTF	TGCGCCAGCAGCCAAGAGGGGGCGCCTGGGGCCAACGTCCTGACTTTC
TRBD1	TRBV15	-	TRBJ2-7	CATSRGRGPNYEQYF	TGTGCCACCAGCAGGGGCAGGGGGCCAAACTACGAGCAGTACTTC
TRBD1	TRBV6-6	-	TRBJ1-1	CASSDGTGEYTEAFF	TGTGCCAGCAGCGACGGGACAGGGGAATACACTGAAGCTTTCTTT
TRBD2	TRBV11-3	once	TRBJ2-2	CASRPGGGRNTGELFF	TGTGCCAGCAGACCCGGGGGGGGGCGAAACACCGGGGAGCTGTTTTTT
TRBD1	TRBV3-1/TRBV3-2	once	TRBJ2-5	CASSQFTGGWETQYF	TGTGCCAGCAGCCAATTCACAGGGGGCTGGGAGACCCAGTACTTC
-	TRBV13	-	TRBJ1-1	CASSPGRTEAFF	TGTGCCAGCAGCCCAGGGCGCACTGAAGCTTTCTTT
TRBD2	TRBV7-9	-	TRBJ2-7	CASMGDGEGKQYF	TGTGCCAGCATGGGAGATGGGGAGGGCAAGCAGTACTTC
TRBD2	TRBV27	-	TRBJ2-1	CASSLGKAGGNNEQFF	TGTGCCAGCAGTTTGGGCAAGGCGGGGGGGAACAATGAGCAGTTCTTC
TRBD2	TRBV28	-	TRBJ2-7	CASSAGTKTYEQYF	TGTGCCAGCAGCGCCGGGACTAAAACCTACGAGCAGTACTTC
-	TRBV24-1	-	TRBJ2-2	CATSDEAGNGELFF	TGTGCCACCAGTGATGAGGCCGGTAACGGGGAGCTGTTTTTT
-	TRBV28	-	TRBJ2-3	CASSPYTDTQYF	TGTGCCAGCAGCCCGTACACAGATACGCAGTATTTT
TRBD1	TRBV4-1	-	TRBJ1-6	CASSHLDRVRSPLHF	TGCGCCAGCAGCCACCTCGACAGGGTTCGGTCACCCCTCCACTTT
TRBD2	TRBV11-3	-	TRBJ2-5	CASSKSSGYQETQYF	TGTGCCAGCAGCAAGTCTAGCGGATACCAAGAGACCCAGTACTTC
-	TRBV4-2	-	TRBJ1-2	CASSQDKVGGTYGYTF	TGTGCCAGCAGCCAAGATAAGGTTGGCGGGACCTATGGCTACACCTTC
-	TRBV3-1/TRBV3-2	-	TRBJ1-4	CASSQDRGAATNEKLFF	TGTGCCAGCAGCCAAGACCGCGGGGCAGCAACTAATGAAAAACTGTTTTTT
-	TRBV29-1	-	TRBJ1-4	CSVARGGKLFF	TGCAGCGTCGCTAGGGGGGGGAAACTGTTTTTT
-	TRBV3-1/TRBV3-2	-	TRBJ2-7	CASSQDRQYEQYF	TGTGCCAGCAGCCAAGATCGTCAGTACGAGCAGTACTTC
TRBD1	TRBV7-3	-	TRBJ1-1	CASSLDREDTEAFF	TGTGCCAGCAGCTTGGACAGGGAGGACACTGAAGCTTTCTTT
TRBD2	TRBV28	once	TRBJ2-3	CASQRGGTDTQYF	TGTGCCAGCCAGCGGGGGGGCACAGATACGCAGTATTTT
-	TRBV30	-	TRBJ2-3	CAWNRGGQSADTQYF	TGTGCCTGGAACAGAGGAGGTCAGAGCGCAGATACGCAGTATTTT
TRBD1	TRBV6-4	-	TRBJ2-3	CASSDGTGETDTQYF	TGTGCCAGCAGTGACGGGACAGGGGAAACAGATACGCAGTATTTT
TRBD1	TRBV28	-	TRBJ2-3	CASRNQDRGGDTQYF	TGTGCCAGCAGAAATCAGGACAGGGGGGGAGATACGCAGTATTTT
-	TRBV19	-	TRBJ1-2	CASSMGGKSNGYTF	TGTGCCAGTAGTATGGGGGGGAAATCGAATGGCTACACCTTC
-	TRBV6-5	-	TRBJ1-6	CASSYSGANNSPLHF	TGTGCCAGCAGTTACTCTGGAGCAAATAATTCACCCCTCCACTTT
TRBD1	TRBV9	-	TRBJ2-7	CASSVLGTGDPYEQYF	TGTGCCAGCAGCGTATTAGGGACAGGGGACCCCTACGAGCAGTACTTC
TRBD2	TRBV5-1	-	TRBJ2-5	CASSLGLAETQYF	TGCGCCAGCAGCTTGGGACTAGCGGAGACCCAGTACTTC
TRBD2	TRBV20-1	-	TRBJ2-7	CSTPSGGRQYF	TGCAGTACCCCTAGCGGGGGACGGCAGTACTTC
-	TRBV6-5	-	TRBJ2-7	CASCDHHAGSYEQYF	TGTGCCAGCTGCGACCACCATGCGGGTTCCTACGAGCAGTACTTC
-	TRBV2	few	TRBJ1-1	CASSEIEAPEAFF	TGTGCCAGCAGTGAAATAGAGGCCCCTGAAGCTTTCTTT
TRBD1	TRBV2	-	TRBJ2-4	CASQGQGLYIQYF	TGTGCCAGCCAAGGACAGGGATTGTACATTCAGTACTTC
TRBD2	TRBV5-1	few	TRBJ2-1	CASSGNLAGGSNEQFF	TGCGCCAGCAGCGGAAACCTAGCGGGAGGTAGCAATGAGCAGTTCTTC